Below are 27 T cell receptor beta chains sequenced from a single sample in a study of T cells in Graves' hyperthyroidism and ophthalmopathy. There were TCR beta CDR3 regions amplified from RNA transcripts. HTBI primers were used for first-round RT-PCR of the TCR CDR3. TCRdb reprocessed the multiplex PCR reads via MiXCR and lists one record per CDR3 protein. Of under 300,000 distinct CDR3 sequences detected, roughly 13% appear once; the ten largest clones hold 7.9%. The sequenced material came from blood. All receptors come from a woman in her thirties or forties with Graves' hyperthyroidism.

V and J are TRBV20-1 and TRBJ2-2; TRBD2 matches 8 bases. V gave up 1 base and J gave up 5 bases; unmatched junction bases: 9. Germline V gene lookup returns CDR1 DFQATT and CDR2 SNEGSKA (reference sequence). The CDR3 length is 16 residues. CDR3 nucleotides: TGCAGTGCTAGAGCGGCAGCGGGAGAGGCTACCGGGGAGCTGTTTTTT. This sequence encodes CSARAAAGEATGELFF.

This clonotype was recorded at least ten times. The CDR3 region is CASSPDRANYGYTF. CDR3 sequence (DNA): TGTGCCAGCAGCCCGGACAGGGCAAACTATGGCTACACCTTC. The rearrangement links TRBV27 to TRBJ1-2; 8 positions agree with TRBD1. Germline V gene lookup returns CDR1 MNHEY and CDR2 SMNVEV (reference sequence). The V and J ends lost 6 bases and 2 bases, in that order; junction bases with no gene match: 5. The CDR3 length is 14 residues.

This clonotype was recorded many times. This sequence joins TRBV20-1 and TRBJ1-6; D may be TRBD1 (6 bases). There are 12 residues in the CDR3. Germline CDR1 is DFQATT and CDR2 is SNEGSKA (reference sequence). The CDR3 nucleotides read TGCCCCTTAGGGGGTCAAGGTTCACCCCTCCACTTT. Translation gives CPLGGQGSPLHF.

The sample holds many counts of this clonotype. The chain couples TRBV6-1 to TRBJ2-1; D unresolved. V lost 8 bases to trimming and J lost 4 bases, with 15 bases between them. Germline CDR1 and CDR2: MNHNS and SASEGT. This CDR3 spans 14 amino acids. DNA for the CDR3: TGTGCCAGCGGGTTACCAACGAAGTACAATGAGCAGTTCTTC. Its protein product is CASGLPTKYNEQFF.

Of note for this clonotype: One base away lies a much larger clone, so this may be a sequencing read error. The CDR3 reads CASSVGGPGELLF. DNA for the CDR3: TGTGCCAGCAGTGTTGGGGGGCCCGGGGAGCTGCTTTTT. The V gene is TRBV2, the J gene TRBJ2-2; perhaps D is TRBD1 or TRBD2 (6 bases each). The germline gives CDR1 SNHLY, CDR2 FYNNEI. This CDR3 is 13 amino acids long. The whole variable domain, remainder taken from reference TRBV2 and TRBJ2-2, is EPEVTQTPSHQVTQMGQEVILRCVPISNHLYFYWYRQILGQKVEFLVSFYNNEISEKSEIFDDQFSVERPDGSNFTLKIRSTKLEDSAMYFCASSVGGPGELLFGEGSRLTVL.

In DNA form, the CDR3 reads TGTGCCGCCAAAGTTCTTTCGGCCCCGCTTAACAATGAGCAGTTCTTC. Amino acid sequence: CAAKVLSAPLNNEQFF. The chain has TRBV19 and TRBJ2-1; D uncertain. CDR3 length: 16 amino acids. V gave up 11 bases and J gave up 5 bases, with 25 bases separating them. CDR1 LNHDA and CDR2 SQIVND come from the germline V gene (reference sequence).

This clonotype was detected only a few times. One end of the junction does not line up with germline, which may come from a read error. The V and J genes are TRBV5-1 and TRBJ2-7, with a possible D match to TRBD1 (6 bases). This CDR3 has 15 amino acids. Germline V gene sequence: CDR1 SGHRS, CDR2 YFSETQ. CDR3 sequence: CASSRTGSGSHEQYF. The CDR3 nucleotides are TGCGCCAGCAGTCGTACAGGGTCGGGCTCCCACGAGCAGTACTTC.

The chain combines TRBV13 with TRBJ1-4; D uncertain. V lost 1 base and J lost 7, with 10 bases in between. The CDR3 sequence is 14 residues long. The germline CDR1 and CDR2 sequences are PRHDT and FYEKMQ (reference sequence). The CDR3: CASSLAFLSEKLFF. In DNA form, the CDR3 reads TGTGCCAGCAGCTTAGCCTTCCTGAGTGAAAAACTGTTTTTT.

This clonotype was seen many times. The rearrangement uses TRBV7-2 and TRBJ1-1, with D perhaps TRBD1 (5 bases). V lost 3 bases and J lost 4, with 12 bases in between. The CDR3 spans 14 residues. The germline V gene encodes CDR1 SGHTA and CDR2 FQGNSA. The CDR3: CASSLSGIPTEAFF. The CDR3 region has the DNA TGTGCCAGCAGCTTGTCAGGGATTCCCACTGAAGCTTTCTTT.

This clonotype was counted between two and nine times. This chain connects TRBV19 to TRBJ1-2; 9 bases are a match to TRBD1. The CDR3 runs to 14 residues. Germline CDR1 and CDR2: LNHDA and SQIVND (reference sequence). With V trimmed by 3 bases and J by 4 bases, 3 bases remained unmatched. This CDR3 is CASSIRTGVYGYTF. The DNA of the CDR3 is TGTGCCAGTAGTATTCGGACAGGGGTCTATGGCTACACCTTC.

This clonotype came up a few times. The chain links TRBV11-2 to TRBJ2-2; maybe TRBD1 (7 bases). V was clipped by 1 base and J by 5 bases, with 14 bases between them. The CDR3 totals 16 residues. Germline lookup yields CDR1 SGHAT and CDR2 FQNNGV. The CDR3 DNA sequence: TGTGCCAGCAGCTTAGTCCCAGGGGGAGGAACCGGGGAGCTGTTTTTT. It translates to CASSLVPGGGTGELFF.

In its sample, this clonotype was seen many times. The gene calls are TRBV18 and TRBJ1-1, with D unresolved. V dropped 4 bases and J dropped 8 bases, with 17 bases sitting between them. Germline loops: CDR1 KGHSH, CDR2 LQKENI. CDR3 length: 14 amino acids. This CDR3 reads CASSRFEGGSEAFF. CDR3 nucleotide sequence: TGTGCCAGCTCACGTTTTGAAGGAGGCTCCGAAGCTTTCTTT.

This chain connects TRBV7-9 to TRBJ2-5, with D tentatively TRBD1 (6 bases). Germline assignment: CDR1 SEHNR and CDR2 FQNEAQ (reference sequence). The length of the CDR3 is 15 residues. Deletions cut 5 bases from V and 0 bases from J, with 13 bases between. CDR3 sequence: CASSPRGIYQETQYF. As DNA, the CDR3 is TGTGCCAGCAGCCCGAGGGGGATATACCAAGAGACCCAGTACTTC. The variable domain in full, with the rest retrieved from reference TRBV7-9 and TRBJ2-5, is DTGVSQNPRHKITKRGQNVTFRCDPISEHNRLYWYRQTLGQGPEFLTYFQNEAQLEKSRLLSDRFSAERPKGSFSTLEIQRTEQGDSAMYLCASSPRGIYQETQYFGPGTRLLVL.

This clonotype occurred a few times. The CDR3 sequence: CASSRGENEKLFF. The CDR3 DNA reads as TGTGCCAGCTCACGAGGGGAGAACGAAAAACTGTTTTTT. This chain uses TRBV18 with TRBJ1-4; D may be TRBD1 (5 bases). Germline assignment: CDR1 KGHSH and CDR2 LQKENI. The CDR3 runs to 13 residues. Trimming stripped 4 bases from V and 8 bases from J, with 11 bases between.

This clonotype appeared many times. The chain links TRBV28 to TRBJ2-7, with no clear D. Germline V gene lookup returns CDR1 MDHEN and CDR2 SYDVKM. Trimming left V 2 bases short and J 2 bases short, with 7 bases between. This CDR3 has 13 residues. CDR3 nucleotide sequence: TGTGCCAGCAGTTTAGCCAGTACCTACGAGCAGTACTTC. Its translation is CASSLASTYEQYF. The complete variable domain, with remaining parts taken from reference TRBV28 and TRBJ2-7, reads DVKVTQSSRYLVKRTGEKVFLECVQDMDHENMFWYRQDPGLGLRLIYFSYDVKMKEKGDIPEGYSVSREKKERFSLILESASTNQTSMYLCASSLASTYEQYFGPGTRLTVT.

This clonotype was counted at least ten times. The chain links TRBV30 to TRBJ1-1; a weak D match, TRBD1 (5 bases). Germline CDR1 reads GTSNPN; CDR2 reads SVGIG (reference sequence). This CDR3 contains 14 residues. V dropped 0 bases and J dropped 0 bases, with 8 bases sitting between them. The CDR3, as DNA: TGTGCCTGGAGTGTTGGCAGGGTGAACACTGAAGCTTTCTTT. Translated, it gives CAWSVGRVNTEAFF.

The chain joins TRBV10-3 to TRBJ2-2; D uncertain. The germline V gene encodes CDR1 ENHRY and CDR2 SYGVKD. The CDR3 is 13 amino acids. V lost 10 bases to trimming and J lost 2 bases, with 11 bases between them. The CDR3 coding sequence is TGTGCCACCTTGGGGTTTAACACCGGGGAGCTGTTTTTT. As protein: CATLGFNTGELFF.

The rearrangement links TRBV7-2 to TRBJ2-5; D possibly matches TRBD1 or TRBD2 (6 bases each). The germline gives CDR1 SGHTA, CDR2 FQGNSA. This CDR3 is 16 amino acids long. Trimming left V 5 bases short and J 7 bases short, with 23 bases between. CDR3: CASSVTGGQLGGTQYF. CDR3 coding DNA: TGTGCCAGCAGCGTCACCGGGGGCCAACTGGGTGGGACCCAGTACTTC.

The chain links TRBV6-2 or TRBV6-3 to TRBJ2-1; TRBD1 might be the D (6 bases). Trimming removed 6 bases at V and 3 bases at J, with 24 bases between. CDR1 MNHEY and CDR2 SVGEGT come from the germline V gene. The CDR3 is 18 amino acids. CDR3 in amino acids: CASSIRDKANRYYNEQFF. The CDR3 coding sequence is TGTGCCAGCAGCATCCGGGACAAAGCCAACCGATACTACAATGAGCAGTTCTTC.

The gene calls are TRBV24-1 and TRBJ2-7; maybe TRBD2 (6 bases). Between the trimmed V and J ends, which lost 5 bases and 7 bases, there was a span of 23 bases. Germline lookup yields CDR1 KGHDR and CDR2 SFDVKD. The CDR3 totals 16 residues. CDR3 region: CATSGVIGTRAEEQYF. The CDR3 nucleotides are TGTGCCACCAGTGGCGTCATCGGGACTCGGGCCGAGGAGCAGTACTTC.

This clonotype appeared a single time. With a much larger clone just one base away, this may be a read error. The chain joins TRBV30 to TRBJ2-1; TRBD2 matches at 9 bases. V lost 1 base and J lost 8; bases outside the gene matches: 9. Looked up from germline, CDR1 is GTSNPN and CDR2 is SVGIG (reference sequence). The length of the CDR3 is 15 residues. The CDR3 region is CAWSARSGSKDEQFF. Here the CDR3 DNA reads TGTGCCTGGAGTGCTCGTAGCGGGAGTAAGGATGAGCAGTTCTTC.

The chain combines TRBV9 with TRBJ2-2, with D perhaps TRBD1 or TRBD2 (6 bases each). The CDR3 is 15 amino acids. The ends were cut back, 0 bases at V and 4 bases at J, with 10 bases in the middle. Per germline, CDR1 SGDLS and CDR2 YYNGEE. The CDR3: CASSVGGGGTGELFF. The CDR3 DNA is TGTGCCAGCAGCGTAGGAGGGGGAGGCACCGGGGAGCTGTTTTTT.

With regard to this clonotype: This may be a read error, as it is one base from a much larger clone. The chain has TRBV30 and TRBJ2-2, with 11 bases fitting TRBD2. CDR3 length: 15 residues. Germline lookup yields CDR1 GTSNPN and CDR2 SVGIG (reference sequence). The DNA of the CDR3 is TGTGCCTGGAGAACTAGCGGGAGCGGCACCGGGGGGCTGTTTTTT. This sequence encodes CAWRTSGSGTGGLFF.

This clonotype was counted at least ten times. The chain links TRBV28 to TRBJ2-5; the match to TRBD1 covers 9 bases. Trimming took 8 bases from V and 4 from J; bases not matched to a gene: 8. Looked up from germline, CDR1 is MDHEN and CDR2 is SYDVKM. The CDR3 consists of 14 residues. CDR3 sequence: CASSGQGTVETQYF. The CDR3 coding sequence is TGTGCCAGCTCGGGACAGGGAACCGTAGAGACCCAGTACTTC.

This clonotype was picked up many times. This chain links TRBV20-1 with TRBJ2-1, with D possibly matching TRBD1 (6 bases). V was pared by 1 base and J by 0 bases, with 13 bases between. The germline V gene encodes CDR1 DFQATT and CDR2 SNEGSKA (reference sequence). CDR3 length: 16 amino acids. As DNA, the CDR3 is TGCAGTGCTAGAGTTTCGGACAGTGTCTCCTACAATGAGCAGTTCTTC. Its protein is CSARVSDSVSYNEQFF.

This clonotype was recorded at least ten times. The chain is built from TRBV28 and TRBJ2-2; D might be TRBD2 (7 bases). Trimming took off 3 bases at V and 0 bases at J, with 14 bases between the two ends. This CDR3 region has 17 residues. CDR1 and CDR2 from the germline V gene are MDHEN and SYDVKM. The chain's CDR3 is CASSFGGGQSNTGELFF. CDR3 nucleotides: TGTGCCAGCAGTTTTGGGGGGGGCCAGTCGAACACCGGGGAGCTGTTTTTT.

This clonotype was found many times. The rearrangement joins TRBV7-9 to TRBJ1-4; possible D gene TRBD1, 5 bases. The CDR3 length is 15 residues. The V and J ends lost 0 bases and 0 bases respectively, with 5 bases between them. Germline CDR1 SEHNR, CDR2 FQNEAQ (reference sequence). The CDR3 loop reads CASSLARATNEKLFF. For the CDR3, the DNA is TGTGCCAGCAGCTTAGCCAGGGCAACTAATGAAAAACTGTTTTTT. The full variable domain, its missing parts supplied by reference TRBV7-9 and TRBJ1-4, is DTGVSQNPRHKITKRGQNVTFRCDPISEHNRLYWYRQTLGQGPEFLTYFQNEAQLEKSRLLSDRFSAERPKGSFSTLEIQRTEQGDSAMYLCASSLARATNEKLFFGSGTQLSVL.